A single sample gave rise to the 25 T cell receptor beta chains below, sequenced in a study of cytomegalovirus exposure and HLA in healthy donors. Primers: 60 Vbeta forward and 13 Jbeta reverse. Clones were sequenced by immunoSEQ multiplex PCR, and TCRdb holds only the in-frame ones, with some missing. The sample's table shows 30,000 to 35,000 clones. Sequences were obtained from PBMCs. The receptors were gathered from a woman in her thirties or forties in good health and CMV-seropositive.

This rearrangement joins TRBV7-2 to TRBJ2-7; D perhaps matches TRBD1 (6 bases). Germline V gene sequence: CDR1 SGHTA, CDR2 FQGNSA. V lost 3 bases, J lost 6 bases, and 15 bases lay in between. This CDR3 region has 14 residues. The DNA for the CDR3 is TGTGCCAGCAGCTTGAAACAGGGTCTAGGCGAGCAGTACTTC. It is translated as CASSLKQGLGEQYF.

The chain links TRBV5-6 to TRBJ1-1, with a tentative D call TRBD1 (5 bases). V was pared by 4 bases and J by 3 bases, with 13 bases between. This CDR3 has 14 residues. The germline V gene has CDR1 SGHDT and CDR2 YYEEEE. CDR3 amino acids: CASSPQGRDTEAFF. As DNA, the CDR3 is TGTGCCAGCAGCCCCCAGGGAAGGGACACTGAAGCTTTCTTT.

The chain joins TRBV4-1 to TRBJ2-7, with a possible D match to TRBD1 (6 bases). CDR3 size: 14 residues. V lost 3 bases, J lost 7 bases, and 16 bases lay in between. Germline values: CDR1 MGHRA, CDR2 YSYEKL. The CDR3 coding sequence is TGCGCCAGCAGCCAGGGGCTCACAGGGTGGGAGCAGTACTTC. Translated: CASSQGLTGWEQYF.

V usage is TRBV7-8 and J usage is TRBJ1-3; D may be TRBD1 (6 bases). The CDR3 runs 15 residues. Germline V gene lookup returns CDR1 SGHVS and CDR2 FQNEAQ. V was pared by 4 bases and J by 0 bases, with 10 bases between. The DNA of the CDR3 is TGTGCCAGCAGCTCTTCGACAGGCTCTGGAAACACCATATATTTT. It is translated as CASSSSTGSGNTIYF.

The chain uses TRBV7-2 and TRBJ2-7; perhaps TRBD2 as D (6 bases). The CDR3 length is 14 residues. CDR1 and CDR2 (germline): SGHTA, FQGNSA. With 5 bases removed from V and 0 bases from J, the gap between germline ends came to 11 bases. For the CDR3, the DNA is TGTGCCAGCAGCAAACTAGCCTCCTCCTACGAGCAGTACTTC. Its translation: CASSKLASSYEQYF.

V usage is TRBV19 and J usage is TRBJ1-2; TRBD1 might be the D (6 bases). Per germline, CDR1 LNHDA and CDR2 SQIVND (reference sequence). The CDR3 is made up of 13 amino acids. The germline V and J ends were trimmed by 3 bases and 4 bases, with 9 bases remaining between them. The CDR3 bases are TGTGCCAGTAGTATGGAGGACAGCTATGGCTACACCTTC. This sequence encodes CASSMEDSYGYTF.

This chain uses TRBV14 with TRBJ2-2; D is ambiguous. Germline assignment: CDR1 SGHDN and CDR2 FVKESK. Trimming stripped 4 bases from V and 0 bases from J, with 6 bases between. CDR3 length: 14 amino acids. Here the CDR3 reads CASSLLTNTGELFF. The CDR3 region has the DNA TGTGCCAGCAGCCTCCTAACGAACACCGGGGAGCTGTTTTTT.

The genes are TRBV6-5 and TRBJ2-2, with 7 bases lining up with TRBD1. The V segment lost 8 bases and the J segment 3 bases; nucleotides outside the gene matches: 6. The CDR3 has 14 amino acids. Germline lookup yields CDR1 MNHEY and CDR2 SVGAGI. This CDR3 is CASRQGLYTGELFF. CDR3 coding DNA: TGTGCCAGCCGACAGGGTCTATACACCGGGGAGCTGTTTTTT.

The chain uses TRBV29-1 and TRBJ1-1; 8 bases align to TRBD1. Germline V CDR1 and CDR2: SQVTM, ANQGSEA. This CDR3 contains 14 residues. The trim removed 0 bases at V and 0 bases at J, leaving 0 bases unmatched. For the CDR3, the DNA is TGCAGCGTTGAAGACAGGGGGCTGAACACTGAAGCTTTCTTT. Translating gives CSVEDRGLNTEAFF. The full variable domain, in which reference TRBV29-1 and TRBJ1-1 provide the parts outside the CDR3, is SAVISQKPSRDICQRGTSLTIQCQVDSQVTMMFWYRQQPGQSLTLIATANQGSEATYESGFVIDKFPISRPNLTFSTLTVSNMSPEDSSIYLCSVEDRGLNTEAFFGQGTRLTVV.

The genes are TRBV28 and TRBJ1-1; perhaps TRBD1 as D (5 bases). CDR3 length equals 11 residues. Germline lookup yields CDR1 MDHEN and CDR2 SYDVKM. V dropped 8 bases and J dropped 5 bases, with 9 bases sitting between them. CDR3 sequence: CASPKGTEAFF. The CDR3 nucleotides read TGTGCCAGCCCGAAGGGGACTGAAGCTTTCTTT.

The chain has TRBV6-5 and TRBJ1-6; no definite D call. The CDR3 runs to 16 residues. V lost 4 bases and J 8 bases, leaving 18 bases between the germline ends. Germline CDR1 reads MNHEY; CDR2 reads SVGAGI. The CDR3: CASSLNGQVVDSPLHF. The CDR3 coding sequence is TGTGCCAGCAGTTTGAACGGTCAGGTTGTGGATTCACCCCTCCACTTT.

The CDR3 sequence is CAWNLAGSHEQYF. The CDR3 nucleotides are TGTGCCTGGAACCTAGCGGGGTCCCACGAGCAGTACTTC. The rearrangement links TRBV30 to TRBJ2-7; 9 bases agree with TRBD2. The germline V gene has CDR1 GTSNPN and CDR2 SVGIG (reference sequence). Germline trimming cut 4 bases from V and 5 bases from J; bases unmatched to any gene: 6. The CDR3 sequence is 13 residues long.

The CDR3 here is CASSQALAGGPTDTQYF. The CDR3 nucleotides are TGCGCCAGCAGCCAAGCCCTAGCGGGAGGGCCGACAGATACGCAGTATTTT. V gene TRBV4-1 combines with J gene TRBJ2-3; TRBD2 aligns across 12 bases. The CDR3 totals 17 residues. The V and J ends lost 1 base and 3 bases, in that order; junction bases with no gene match: 5. CDR1 and CDR2 from the germline V gene are MGHRA and YSYEKL.

This rearrangement joins TRBV30 to TRBJ2-3; a weak D match, TRBD2 (6 bases). Germline V gives CDR1 GTSNPN, CDR2 SVGIG (reference sequence). The length of the CDR3 is 15 residues. V gave up 8 bases and J gave up 2 bases, with 20 bases separating them. The CDR3 sequence: CARIPGLQYTDTQYF. DNA of the CDR3: TGTGCCCGGATTCCGGGACTCCAGTACACAGATACGCAGTATTTT. Together with reference TRBV30 and TRBJ2-3, the CDR3 gives the full variable domain: SQTIHQWPATLVQPVGSPLSLECTVEGTSNPNLYWYRQAAGRGLQLLFYSVGIGQISSEVPQNLSASRPQDRQFILSSKKLLLSDSGFYLCARIPGLQYTDTQYFGPGTRLTVL.

Written as DNA, the CDR3 is TGTGCCAGCAGCCAAGCCGGGGGTGGGGACGAGCAGTACTTC. Residues: CASSQAGGGDEQYF. This chain connects TRBV4-2 to TRBJ2-7; possible D gene TRBD2, 6 bases. V was trimmed by 1 base and J by 5 bases, leaving 12 bases between them. There are 14 residues in the CDR3. Germline CDR1 is LGHNA and CDR2 is YNFKEQ.

The V and J genes are TRBV10-3 and TRBJ1-1; D might be TRBD1 (5 bases). The CDR3 consists of 14 residues. Germline V gives CDR1 ENHRY, CDR2 SYGVKD. V dropped 2 bases and J dropped 1 base, with 8 bases sitting between them. The CDR3 spells CAISETGENTEAFF. The CDR3 DNA is TGTGCCATCAGTGAGACAGGCGAGAACACTGAAGCTTTCTTT.

The genes are TRBV4-1 and TRBJ2-3; 7 bases are a match to TRBD2. Per germline, CDR1 MGHRA and CDR2 YSYEKL. With V trimmed by 2 bases and J by 5 bases, 4 bases remained unmatched. The length of the CDR3 is 14 residues. Here the CDR3 reads CASSQREVEDTQYF. DNA for the CDR3: TGCGCCAGCAGCCAACGGGAGGTCGAAGATACGCAGTATTTT.

This chain uses TRBV5-1 with TRBJ2-7; the D gene is possibly TRBD2 (6 bases). CDR1 SGHRS and CDR2 YFSETQ come from the germline V gene. V lost 4 bases and J 2 bases, leaving 16 bases between the germline ends. The CDR3 loop spans 15 amino acids. Written as DNA, the CDR3 is TGCGCCAGCAGCCCTTCGCCGGGAGAGGCCTACGAGCAGTACTTC. It translates to CASSPSPGEAYEQYF.

This chain uses TRBV30 with TRBJ2-5, with D uncertain. V was pared by 2 bases and J by 5 bases, with 21 bases between. There are 16 residues in the CDR3. The germline V gene has CDR1 GTSNPN and CDR2 SVGIG (reference sequence). As DNA, the CDR3 is TGTGCCTGGAGTACGTCCTCCGAGCTACCAATCGAGACCCAGTACTTC. This encodes CAWSTSSELPIETQYF. The whole variable domain, remainder taken from reference TRBV30 and TRBJ2-5, is SQTIHQWPATLVQPVGSPLSLECTVEGTSNPNLYWYRQAAGRGLQLLFYSVGIGQISSEVPQNLSASRPQDRQFILSSKKLLLSDSGFYLCAWSTSSELPIETQYFGPGTRLLVL.

The CDR3 nucleotides are TGTGCCAGCAGCCCGAAGGGACTAGCGGGACAGACAGATACGCAGTATTTT. Translated, it gives CASSPKGLAGQTDTQYF. The chain employs TRBV7-3 and TRBJ2-3, with 13 bases lining up with TRBD2. Germline V gene sequence: CDR1 SGHTA, CDR2 FQGTGA. The CDR3 is 17 residues long. The J segment lost 3 bases and the V segment lost 5 bases, leaving 8 bases of the junction unmatched.

The rearrangement uses TRBV11-2 and TRBJ2-7, with 7 positions matching TRBD2. This CDR3 has 15 residues. Germline V lookup: CDR1 SGHAT, CDR2 FQNNGV. V dropped 5 bases and J dropped 4; count of bases not matched to a gene: 11. The CDR3 DNA reads as TGTGCCAGCAGCCGGAGGGCTACTAGCGCATACGAGCAGTACTTC. Residues: CASSRRATSAYEQYF.

The CDR3 nucleotides are TGCGCCAGCAGCTTACGGGACAGGCTCTACGAGCAGTACTTC. It codes for CASSLRDRLYEQYF. The genes are TRBV5-1 and TRBJ2-7, with 8 bases matching TRBD1. This CDR3 is built from 14 residues. Germline CDR1 and CDR2: SGHRS and YFSETQ. The ends lost 2 bases at V and 3 bases at J; junction bases unmatched: 4.

This chain links TRBV19 with TRBJ1-1; D remains unclear. The ends were cut back, 3 bases at V and 5 bases at J, with 19 bases in the middle. Germline CDR1 and CDR2: LNHDA and SQIVND (reference sequence). This CDR3 has 16 residues. The CDR3 nucleotides read TGTGCCAGTAGTATGGGAGGCGGACTTCTCGGGACTGAAGCTTTCTTT. As protein: CASSMGGGLLGTEAFF.

This clone is classed as medium-sized by frequency. The chain couples TRBV28 to TRBJ2-1; the D gene is possibly TRBD1 (6 bases). V dropped 5 bases and J dropped 7 bases, with 6 bases sitting between them. The CDR3 has 11 amino acids. CDR1 is MDHEN and CDR2 is SYDVKM in the germline V gene. The CDR3 region is CASSTGNEQFF. CDR3 nucleotides: TGTGCCAGCAGTACAGGGAATGAGCAGTTCTTC.

The chain joins TRBV5-1 to TRBJ1-2; possibly TRBD1 for D (5 bases). Trimming stripped 0 bases from V and 2 bases from J, with 11 bases between. This CDR3 has 15 amino acids. The germline V gene encodes CDR1 SGHRS and CDR2 YFSETQ. The CDR3 here is CASSLGLTANYGYTF. The CDR3 nucleotides are TGCGCCAGCAGCTTGGGACTGACAGCCAACTATGGCTACACCTTC.